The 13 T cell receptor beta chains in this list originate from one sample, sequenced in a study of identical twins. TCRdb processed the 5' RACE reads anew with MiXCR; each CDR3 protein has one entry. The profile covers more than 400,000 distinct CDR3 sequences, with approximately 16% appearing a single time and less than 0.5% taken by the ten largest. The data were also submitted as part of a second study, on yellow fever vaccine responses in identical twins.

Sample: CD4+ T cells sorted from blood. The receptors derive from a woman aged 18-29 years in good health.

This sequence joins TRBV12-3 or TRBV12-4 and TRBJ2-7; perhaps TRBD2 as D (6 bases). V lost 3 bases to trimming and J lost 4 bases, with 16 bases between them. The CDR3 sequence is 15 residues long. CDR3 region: CASSLGGGLTYEQYV. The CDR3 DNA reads TGTGCCAGCAGTTTGGGTGGGGGACTGACATACGAGCAGTACGTC.

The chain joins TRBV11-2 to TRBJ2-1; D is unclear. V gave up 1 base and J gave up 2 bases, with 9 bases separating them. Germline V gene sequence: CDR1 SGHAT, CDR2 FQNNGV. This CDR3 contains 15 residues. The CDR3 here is CASSLVPVPYNEQFF. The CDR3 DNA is TGTGCCAGCAGCTTAGTTCCAGTTCCCTACAATGAGCAGTTCTTC.

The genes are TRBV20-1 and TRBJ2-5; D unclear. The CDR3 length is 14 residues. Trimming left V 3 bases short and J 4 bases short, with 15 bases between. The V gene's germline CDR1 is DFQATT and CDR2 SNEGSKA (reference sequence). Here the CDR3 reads CSARMTGRGETQYF. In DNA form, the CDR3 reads TGCAGTGCTAGGATGACCGGTAGAGGAGAGACCCAGTACTTC.

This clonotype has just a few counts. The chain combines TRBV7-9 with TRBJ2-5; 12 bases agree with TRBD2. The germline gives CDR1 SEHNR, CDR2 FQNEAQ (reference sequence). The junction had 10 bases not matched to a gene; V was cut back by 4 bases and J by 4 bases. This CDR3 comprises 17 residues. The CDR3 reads CASSSTSGSFVGETQYF. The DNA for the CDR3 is TGTGCCAGCAGCTCGACTAGCGGGAGTTTTGTGGGAGAGACCCAGTACTTC.

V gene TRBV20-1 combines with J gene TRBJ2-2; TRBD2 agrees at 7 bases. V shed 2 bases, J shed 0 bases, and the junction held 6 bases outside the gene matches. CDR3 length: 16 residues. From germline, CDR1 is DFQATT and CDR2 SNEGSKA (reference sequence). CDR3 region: CSARQAGASNTGELFF. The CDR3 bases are TGCAGTGCTAGACAGGCGGGAGCCTCGAACACCGGGGAGCTGTTTTTT.

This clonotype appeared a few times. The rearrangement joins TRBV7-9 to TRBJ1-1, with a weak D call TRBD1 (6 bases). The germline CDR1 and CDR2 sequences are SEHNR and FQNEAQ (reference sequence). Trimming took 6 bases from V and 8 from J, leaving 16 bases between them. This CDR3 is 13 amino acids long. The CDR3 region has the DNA TGTGCCAGCAGGCCGGGGGGCAGCAGCGAAGCTTTCTTT. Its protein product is CASRPGGSSEAFF.

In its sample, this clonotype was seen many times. CDR3 DNA sequence: TGTGCCAGCAGTTTCTGGTCAGGGCTGGAGACCCAGTACTTC. Translation: CASSFWSGLETQYF. The chain combines TRBV12-3 or TRBV12-4 with TRBJ2-5; possible D gene TRBD1, 5 bases. With 3 bases removed from V and 5 bases from J, the gap between germline ends came to 13 bases. CDR3 length: 14 amino acids.

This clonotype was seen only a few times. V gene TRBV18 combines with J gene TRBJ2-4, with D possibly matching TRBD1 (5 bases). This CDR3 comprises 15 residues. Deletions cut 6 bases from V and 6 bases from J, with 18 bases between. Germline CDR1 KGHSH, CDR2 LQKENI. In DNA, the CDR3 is TGTGCCAGCTCTCTAACGACAGTTAACGGAAACATTCAGTACTTC. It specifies CASSLTTVNGNIQYF.

The CDR3: CASSEDRIYKQAFF. CDR3 DNA: TGTGCCAGCAGTGAAGATAGGATCTACAAACAAGCTTTCTTT. V usage is TRBV25-1 and J usage is TRBJ1-1; no clear D gene. The V end lost 2 bases, the J end lost 9 bases, and 16 bases lay between the germline ends. CDR1 and CDR2 from the germline V gene are MGHDK and SYGVNS. The CDR3 contains 14 residues.

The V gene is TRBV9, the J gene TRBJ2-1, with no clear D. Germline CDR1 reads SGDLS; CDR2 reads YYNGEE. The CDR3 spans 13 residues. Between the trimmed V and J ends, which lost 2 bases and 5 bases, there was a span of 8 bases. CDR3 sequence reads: CASSVGANNEQFF. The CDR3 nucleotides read TGTGCCAGCAGCGTTGGTGCCAACAATGAGCAGTTCTTC.

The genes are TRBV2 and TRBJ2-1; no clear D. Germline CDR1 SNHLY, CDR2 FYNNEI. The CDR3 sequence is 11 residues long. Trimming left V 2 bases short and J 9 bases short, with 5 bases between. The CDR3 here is CASSEYFEQFF. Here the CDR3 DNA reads TGTGCCAGCAGTGAATATTTTGAGCAGTTCTTC. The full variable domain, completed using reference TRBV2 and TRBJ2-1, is EPEVTQTPSHQVTQMGQEVILRCVPISNHLYFYWYRQILGQKVEFLVSFYNNEISEKSEIFDDQFSVERPDGSNFTLKIRSTKLEDSAMYFCASSEYFEQFFGPGTRLTVL.

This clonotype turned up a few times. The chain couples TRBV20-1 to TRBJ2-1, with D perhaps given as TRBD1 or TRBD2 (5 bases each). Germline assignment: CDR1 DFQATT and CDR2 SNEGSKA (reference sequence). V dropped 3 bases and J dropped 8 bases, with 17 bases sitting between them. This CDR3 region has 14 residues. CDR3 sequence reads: CSASGAIALDEQFF. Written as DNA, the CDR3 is TGCAGTGCTAGTGGGGCGATAGCGCTCGATGAGCAGTTCTTC.

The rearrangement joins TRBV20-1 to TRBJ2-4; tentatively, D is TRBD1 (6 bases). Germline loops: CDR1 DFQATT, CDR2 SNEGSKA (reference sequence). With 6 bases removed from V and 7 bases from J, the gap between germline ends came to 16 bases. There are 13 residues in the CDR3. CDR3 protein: CSAAARGSNIQYF. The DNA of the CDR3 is TGCAGTGCCGCGGCGAGGGGGTCGAACATTCAGTACTTC.